Presented here are 21 T cell receptor beta chains from one specimen sequenced in a study of human T cells and chemical hapten exposure. The time point was: patch test 1, 2 weeks after DPC sensitization. Documented treatment: therapeutic diphenylcyclopropenone sensitization with weekly scalp DPC. TCRdb re-derived calls from the RACE reads in MiXCR, one entry per CDR3 protein. This sample has tens of thousands of distinct CDR3 sequences; approximately 32% occur once, and the top ten carry nearly 9%. Sequences were derived from whole blood, sampled in connection with sensitization to the hapten diphenylcyclopropenone (DPC). These receptor sequences come from a man aged 35 to 55 with alopecia areata. Some clones in this sample may be carry-over from other donors' samples.

The sample holds a few counts of this clonotype. V is TRBV12-3 or TRBV12-4 and J is TRBJ2-3; maybe TRBD1 (6 bases). The V and J ends lost 8 bases and 3 bases respectively, with 12 bases between them. This CDR3 spans 13 amino acids. CDR3 coding DNA: TGTGCCAGCTTAGGGGGAAATACAGATACGCAGTATTTT. This encodes CASLGGNTDTQYF.

Worth noting for this clonotype: The junction does not match germline at one end; this may be a read error. The rearrangement uses TRBV25-1 and TRBJ2-7; D is possibly TRBD1 (6 bases). Germline-derived CDR1 and CDR2 are MGHDK and SYGVNS. The CDR3 is made up of 11 amino acids. CDR3 loop: CASSTPGHLIF. CDR3 bases: TGTGCCAGCAGTACTCCGGGACATTTAATTTTC.

The J gene is TRBJ1-6, the V gene TRBV7-9, with 8 bases aligning to TRBD1. The germline V gene has CDR1 SEHNR and CDR2 FQNEAQ (reference sequence). V gave up 0 bases and J gave up 5 bases; unmatched junction bases: 9. This CDR3 is 18 amino acids long. The CDR3 here is CASSLAFDRGPDNSPLHF. CDR3 nucleotides: TGTGCCAGCAGCTTAGCGTTCGACAGGGGCCCTGATAATTCACCCCTCCACTTT.

This chain connects TRBV28 to TRBJ2-7, with TRBD2 matching 7 bases. CDR3 size: 14 residues. V gave up 6 bases and J gave up 0 bases; unmatched junction bases: 5. The germline gives CDR1 MDHEN, CDR2 SYDVKM. CDR3 in amino acids: CASSPSGGSYEQYF. CDR3 DNA sequence: TGTGCCAGCAGCCCATCGGGGGGCTCCTACGAGCAGTACTTC.

The chain has TRBV24-1 and TRBJ1-5; 7 bases agree with TRBD1. This CDR3 is built from 18 residues. Germline V gene lookup returns CDR1 KGHDR and CDR2 SFDVKD. Trimming took 2 bases from V and 4 from J; bases not matched to a gene: 13. In DNA, the CDR3 is TGTGCCACCAGTGATTCGAGACAGGGAATTGGGTGGAATCAGCCCCAGCATTTT. This codes for CATSDSRQGIGWNQPQHF.

The chain has TRBV6-1 and TRBJ1-5; no definite D call. The CDR3 is 15 residues long. Germline-derived CDR1 and CDR2 are MNHNS and SASEGT. Trimming removed 2 bases at V and 4 bases at J, with 12 bases between. The DNA of the CDR3 is TGTGCCAGCAGTGAATCGGGCCAGCAAAATCAGCCCCAGCATTTT. Translation: CASSESGQQNQPQHF.

This clonotype was seen a few times. The chain couples TRBV27 to TRBJ1-5; D is possibly TRBD1 (6 bases). In germline, CDR1 is MNHEY, CDR2 SMNVEV (reference sequence). V lost 6 bases to trimming and J lost 0 bases, with 6 bases between them. CDR3 size: 13 residues. CDR3 nucleotide sequence: TGTGCCAGCAGACAGGGTAGCAATCAGCCCCAGCATTTT. It codes for CASRQGSNQPQHF.

This clonotype showed up many times. This chain uses TRBV29-1 with TRBJ2-1; 11 bases match TRBD2. Trimming took 4 bases from V and 10 from J; bases not matched to a gene: 9. The length of the CDR3 is 14 residues. CDR1 is SQVTM, CDR2 ANQGSEA, per germline. CDR3 loop: CSVVSGTSGREQFF. The CDR3 DNA is TGCAGCGTTGTCTCCGGGACTAGCGGAAGAGAGCAGTTCTTC.

The chain's CDR3 is CSARTGASGEQFF. CDR3 in DNA: TGCAGTGCTAGAACAGGGGCATCTGGGGAGCAGTTCTTC. V gene TRBV20-1 combines with J gene TRBJ2-1; TRBD1 matches 7 bases. Germline V gives CDR1 DFQATT, CDR2 SNEGSKA (reference sequence). This CDR3 has 13 residues. The V gene end was trimmed by 2 bases and the J gene end by 10 bases; junction bases not matched to a gene: 8.

This clonotype was picked up many times. V and J are TRBV20-1 and TRBJ1-2; no clear D. Germline V gene data show CDR1 as DFQATT and CDR2 as SNEGSKA (reference sequence). Between the trimmed V and J ends, which lost 2 bases and 4 bases, there was a span of 11 bases. CDR3 length: 13 amino acids. CDR3 residues: CSARSDGSYGYTF. The CDR3 coding sequence is TGCAGTGCTAGATCGGACGGGTCCTATGGCTACACCTTC.

This chain uses TRBV7-9 with TRBJ1-5, with TRBD1 matching over 7 bases. This CDR3 is 15 amino acids long. V lost 0 bases to trimming and J lost 6 bases; unmatched junction nucleotides: 5. The germline V gene has CDR1 SEHNR and CDR2 FQNEAQ (reference sequence). CDR3 sequence reads: CASSLAGAGGQPQHF. The CDR3 nucleotides read TGTGCCAGCAGCTTAGCAGGGGCAGGGGGTCAGCCCCAGCATTTT.

The chain combines TRBV27 with TRBJ2-2; TRBD2 agrees at 8 bases. CDR3 length equals 13 residues. Losses at the gene ends were 9 bases for V and 2 bases for J; bases not matched to a gene: 2. Germline CDR1 is MNHEY and CDR2 is SMNVEV (reference sequence). CDR3 protein: CARTSANTGELFF. DNA of the CDR3: TGTGCCAGGACTAGCGCTAACACCGGGGAGCTGTTTTTT.

The rearrangement joins TRBV24-1 to TRBJ2-6, with 8 nucleotides matching TRBD1. V lost 2 bases, J lost 3 bases, and 11 bases stayed unmatched. The germline gives CDR1 KGHDR, CDR2 SFDVKD. The CDR3 runs to 19 residues. CDR3 coding DNA: TGTGCCACCAGTGATTCCCCCGGGACAGGTCCTGTTGGGGCCAACGTCCTGACTTTC. This encodes CATSDSPGTGPVGANVLTF.

This clonotype was detected only a few times. The CDR3 protein is CASSEWGRGSYNEQFF. The CDR3 bases are TGTGCCAGCAGTGAATGGGGCAGGGGTTCCTACAATGAGCAGTTCTTC. The chain employs TRBV25-1 and TRBJ2-1, with D possibly matching TRBD1 (6 bases). The V gene lost 1 base and the J gene lost 1 base, with 11 bases spanning the gap. This CDR3 contains 16 residues. The V gene's germline CDR1 is MGHDK and CDR2 SYGVNS.

The chain is built from TRBV7-9 and TRBJ2-7, with 9 positions matching TRBD2. CDR1 is SEHNR, CDR2 FQNEAQ, per germline (reference sequence). Unmatched junction bases numbered 5, after V lost 6 bases and J lost 5 bases. This CDR3 has 13 amino acids. CDR3: CASRRTSAHEQYF. The CDR3 DNA follows: TGTGCCAGCAGACGGACTAGCGCCCACGAGCAGTACTTC.

This chain joins TRBV5-6 and TRBJ2-2; perhaps TRBD1 as D (5 bases). Between the trimmed V and J ends, which lost 0 bases and 3 bases, there was a span of 6 bases. The germline V gene encodes CDR1 SGHDT and CDR2 YYEEEE. The CDR3 extends over 14 amino acids. CDR3 in amino acids: CASSLGQYTGELFF. The CDR3 DNA reads as TGTGCCAGCAGCTTGGGACAGTACACCGGGGAGCTGTTTTTT.

This chain connects TRBV7-3 to TRBJ1-1, with a possible D match to TRBD1 (5 bases). The CDR3 loop spans 14 amino acids. The germline CDR1 and CDR2 sequences are SGHTA and FQGTGA. Trimming shortened V by 2 bases and J by 1 base, and 8 bases separated the two germline ends. In DNA form, the CDR3 reads TGTGCCAGCAGCTTACAGGGTCCGAACACTGAAGCTTTCTTT. Residues: CASSLQGPNTEAFF.

The J gene is TRBJ2-5, the V gene TRBV20-1; 10 positions agree with TRBD1. The trim removed 5 bases at V and 6 bases at J, leaving 9 bases unmatched. Germline V gene data show CDR1 as DFQATT and CDR2 as SNEGSKA (reference sequence). The CDR3 totals 14 residues. CDR3 bases: TGCAGTGCTTTAACCCGGGACAGGGGCCAGACCCAGTACTTC. This encodes CSALTRDRGQTQYF.

V is TRBV20-1 and J is TRBJ2-2; 9 nucleotides line up with TRBD1. CDR3 length equals 15 residues. CDR1 and CDR2 (germline): DFQATT, SNEGSKA (reference sequence). The junction had 6 bases not matched to a gene; V was cut back by 0 bases and J by 7 bases. CDR3 amino acids: CSARDHRGHSGELFF. The CDR3 DNA sequence: TGCAGTGCTAGAGATCACAGGGGGCATAGCGGGGAGCTGTTTTTT.

This clonotype was found a few times. The chain links TRBV28 to TRBJ1-1; TRBD1 matches 7 bases. The CDR3 loop spans 12 amino acids. V lost 1 base, J lost 10 bases, and 3 bases stayed unmatched. Germline V lookup: CDR1 MDHEN, CDR2 SYDVKM. CDR3 region: CASSLSTGLAFF. The CDR3 bases are TGTGCCAGCAGTTTATCGACAGGGTTAGCTTTCTTT.

This clonotype was detected a few times. V usage is TRBV6-5 and J usage is TRBJ2-3, with no clear D. The V end was cut by 0 bases, the J end by 8 bases, with 12 bases between. The CDR3 is made up of 14 amino acids. Germline CDR1 and CDR2: MNHEY and SVGAGI. CDR3 loop: CASSYSSPGGTQYF. In DNA form, the CDR3 reads TGTGCCAGCAGTTACTCGAGCCCCGGCGGTACGCAGTATTTT.